Listed below are T cell receptor beta chains from one sample, sequenced in a study of control samples from healthy donors and cancer patients. Using immunoSEQ multiplex PCR, the repertoire was profiled, and TCRdb retains in-frame clones only, with some absent. The sample has approximately 30,000 clones; roughly 94% are singletons. Material: blood. These receptors all come from a man between 60 and 75 years old in good health. CDR3s include the opening cysteine and the closing phenylalanine or tryptophan. The D gene is left open where the match is weak. Not all rows give a size; the values are once, few, many and, for expanded clones, a class.

v_gene	d_gene	j_gene	abundance	CDR3nt	CDR3aa
TRBV18	NA	TRBJ1-5	NA	TGTGCCAGCTCACGAAACGTTCATAGCAATCAGCCCCAGCATTTT	CASSRNVHSNQPQHF
TRBV6-2/TRBV6-3	TRBD1	TRBJ2-7	NA	TGTGCCAGCAGCCGTCCATCGGGACAGGCTGGCTACGAGCAGTACTTC	CASSRPSGQAGYEQYF
TRBV18	TRBD2	TRBJ2-5	NA	TGTGCCAGCTCACGACTTAGCGGGGGGAAAGAGACCCAGTACTTC	CASSRLSGGKETQYF
TRBV9	NA	TRBJ1-1	NA	TGTGCCAGCAGCGTAGGGCCCGGGAGAACTGAAGCTTTCTTT	CASSVGPGRTEAFF
TRBV7-9	NA	TRBJ1-1	NA	TGTGCCAGCTCATGGGAGAAGAACACTGAAGCTTTCTTT	CASSWEKNTEAFF
TRBV25-1	TRBD1	TRBJ2-5	once	TGTGCCAGCGCCGCAGGGGGCCTAGAGACCCAGTACTTC	CASAAGGLETQYF
TRBV6-5	TRBD1	TRBJ1-2	NA	TGTGCCAGCATATTGGACAGGGGGCTATACTATGGCTACACCTTC	CASILDRGLYYGYTF
TRBV19	NA	TRBJ1-1	NA	TGTGCCAGTAGTCAACCCATGAACACTGAAGCTTTCTTT	CASSQPMNTEAFF
TRBV7-9	NA	TRBJ2-5	NA	TGTGCCAGCAGACCCGGGACAGAGACCCAGTACTTC	CASRPGTETQYF
TRBV19	NA	TRBJ2-5	NA	TGTGCCAGTAGTATGGGGGGCGAAGAGACCCAGTACTTC	CASSMGGEETQYF
TRBV7-7	TRBD2	TRBJ2-3	NA	TGTGCCAGCAGCTTGGGACTAGCGGGCACAGATACGCAGTATTTT	CASSLGLAGTDTQYF
TRBV7-8	NA	TRBJ1-1	NA	TGTGCCAGCAGCTTAACGTCGGGACTATCGAACACTGAAGCTTTCTTT	CASSLTSGLSNTEAFF
TRBV2	NA	TRBJ1-6	NA	TGTGCCAGCAGTCAATCCCAGGACGCTAATTCACCCCTCCACTTT	CASSQSQDANSPLHF
TRBV28	NA	TRBJ1-5	NA	TGTGCCAGCGGGGGGGGAGCGAGCAATCAGCCCCAGCATTTT	CASGGGASNQPQHF
TRBV7-8	NA	TRBJ1-2	NA	TGTGCCAGCAGCCCCCCCCTCAGTGGCTACACCTTC	CASSPPLSGYTF
TRBV6-1	NA	TRBJ1-2	NA	TGTGCCAGCAGTGAAGCGTGGGAGGGTGTGTACACCTTC	CASSEAWEGVYTF
TRBV5-6	NA	TRBJ1-2	NA	TGTGCCAGCAGCGTCGGCAGGTGGGATGGCTACACCTTC	CASSVGRWDGYTF
TRBV7-8	NA	TRBJ2-5	once	TGTGCCAGCAGCTTGGGGGTCCAAGAGACCCAGTACTTC	CASSLGVQETQYF
TRBV2	NA	TRBJ1-1	NA	TGTGCCAGTACGGCGCAGCCGAAAGTGAACACTGAAGCTTTCTTT	CASTAQPKVNTEAFF
TRBV10-1	TRBD2	TRBJ2-7	NA	TGCGCCAGCAGTGAGATGTTAGCGGGCGGCTACGAGCAGTACTTC	CASSEMLAGGYEQYF
TRBV3-1/TRBV3-2	TRBD2	TRBJ2-4	NA	TGTGCCAGCAGCCAAGGGAACGTAGGACTAGCCCTAAACATTCAGTACTTC	CASSQGNVGLALNIQYF
TRBV5-1	NA	TRBJ2-2	NA	TGCGCCAGCAGCGTCGCGAACACCGGGGAGCTGTTTTTT	CASSVANTGELFF
TRBV28	TRBD1	TRBJ1-2	NA	TGTGCCAGCAGTTTCCATGGGACAGCTAACTATGGCTACACCTTC	CASSFHGTANYGYTF
TRBV28	NA	TRBJ2-2	NA	TGTGCCAGCAGTTCCCTGACAGGGAACACCGGGGAGCTGTTTTTT	CASSSLTGNTGELFF
TRBV29-1	NA	TRBJ1-2	NA	TGCAGCGTTGACAGGGATGGCTACACCTTC	CSVDRDGYTF
TRBV3-1/TRBV3-2	NA	TRBJ1-4	NA	TGTGCCAGCAGCCAGGACAGAGATTACCGAAAACTGTTTTTT	CASSQDRDYRKLFF
TRBV4-2	NA	TRBJ1-1	NA	TGTGCCAGCAGCCCAGAGACGCCCGCAGGGAGGAGAACTGAAGCTTTCTTT	CASSPETPAGRRTEAFF
TRBV6-5	TRBD1	TRBJ1-2	NA	TGTGCCAGCAGTTACTCGATTTGGACAGGGAAAGATGGCTACACCTTC	CASSYSIWTGKDGYTF
TRBV19	NA	TRBJ1-1	NA	TGTGCCAGTAGTATCCGGACAGATAGCACTGAAGCTTTCTTT	CASSIRTDSTEAFF